These 18 T cell receptor beta chains share one sample of origin, sequenced in a study of OX40 agonist ivuxolimab in advanced cancers. Profiled with immunoSEQ multiplex PCR; TCRdb holds only in-frame clones, not every one. The sample yields 65,000 to 85,000 clones, more than 80% seen once. Sequenced here: CD4+ or CD8+ T cells sorted from blood, sampled in a trial of the OX40 agonist ivuxolimab. The receptors shown here come from an adult with an advanced solid tumor such as melanoma, head and neck, liver or kidney cancer.

V is TRBV7-6 and J is TRBJ2-7; D not resolved. Between the trimmed V and J ends, which lost 0 bases and 6 bases, there was a span of 9 bases. Germline lookup yields CDR1 SGHVS and CDR2 FNYEAQ. The CDR3 consists of 13 residues. The CDR3 spells CASSLANLGEQYF. The CDR3 nucleotides read TGTGCCAGCAGCTTAGCAAACTTGGGCGAGCAGTACTTC. Filled out from reference TRBV7-6 and TRBJ2-7, the complete variable domain reads GAGVSQSPRYKVTKRGQDVALRCDPISGHVSLYWYRQALGQGPEFLTYFNYEAQQDKSGLPNDRFSAERPEGSISTLTIQRTEQRDSAMYRCASSLANLGEQYFGPGTRLTVT.

The chain has TRBV6-6 and TRBJ1-4, with D possibly matching TRBD1 (5 bases). Trimming shortened V by 4 bases and J by 7 bases, and 7 bases separated the two germline ends. Germline V gives CDR1 MNHNY, CDR2 SVGAGI (reference sequence). CDR3 length equals 12 residues. As DNA, the CDR3 is TGTGCCAGCAGTTTCGGGGGTGAAAAACTGTTTTTT. It specifies CASSFGGEKLFF.

The V and J genes are TRBV7-6 and TRBJ1-2; D may be TRBD1 (6 bases). With 5 bases removed from V and 4 bases from J, the gap between germline ends came to 14 bases. The germline V gene encodes CDR1 SGHVS and CDR2 FNYEAQ. The CDR3 is made up of 14 amino acids. CDR3: CASSPHPGVYGYTF. CDR3 DNA: TGTGCCAGCAGCCCCCACCCAGGGGTCTATGGCTACACCTTC.

The V and J genes are TRBV7-2 and TRBJ2-3, with 8 bases aligning to TRBD2. The CDR3 totals 15 residues. The trim removed 7 bases at V and 2 bases at J, leaving 8 bases unmatched. CDR1 and CDR2 (germline): SGHTA, FQGNSA. This CDR3 reads CASTRGGGFTDTQYF. The CDR3, as DNA: TGTGCCAGCACACGGGGGGGCGGGTTCACAGATACGCAGTATTTT.

A word on this clone: Other DNA sequences within the sample encode an identical CDR3. The rearrangement uses TRBV9 and TRBJ2-5; D unresolved. The CDR3 is made up of 14 amino acids. Trimming removed 0 bases at V and 5 bases at J, with 11 bases between. Germline CDR1 is SGDLS and CDR2 is YYNGEE. Here the CDR3 reads CASSVGGRGETQYF. In DNA, the CDR3 is TGTGCCAGCAGCGTAGGAGGTAGAGGCGAGACCCAGTACTTC.

The rearrangement joins TRBV19 to TRBJ2-1; D remains ambiguous. This CDR3 contains 13 residues. Per germline, CDR1 LNHDA and CDR2 SQIVND (reference sequence). Trimming took off 5 bases at V and 0 bases at J, with 5 bases between the two ends. The CDR3 region is CASSFGSYNEQFF. In nucleotides, the CDR3 is TGTGCCAGTAGTTTCGGCTCCTACAATGAGCAGTTCTTC.

In nucleotides, the CDR3 is TGTGCCAGCAGCTCCCGACCAGATCAGCCCCAGCATTTT. It specifies CASSSRPDQPQHF. The genes are TRBV7-2 and TRBJ1-5; no clear D gene. CDR3 length: 13 amino acids. The V gene lost 4 bases and the J gene lost 5 bases, with 9 bases spanning the gap. The germline V gene has CDR1 SGHTA and CDR2 FQGNSA.

The count of this clone is one. V is TRBV6-5 and J is TRBJ1-6; tentative D call: TRBD1 (5 bases). Germline CDR1 is MNHEY and CDR2 is SVGAGI. The CDR3 length is 15 residues. V dropped 0 bases and J dropped 4 bases, with 7 bases sitting between them. The DNA of the CDR3 is TGTGCCAGCAGTTACTCGGGGGTTTATAATTCACCCCTCCACTTT. It codes for CASSYSGVYNSPLHF.

This clone has more than one count but fewer than ten. This chain connects TRBV5-1 to TRBJ1-1; TRBD1 agrees at 10 bases. Per germline, CDR1 SGHRS and CDR2 YFSETQ. V was clipped by 3 bases and J by 3 bases; unmatched bases: 2. There are 14 residues in the CDR3. For the CDR3, the DNA is TGCGCCAGCAGCTGGACAGGGGGGGACACTGAAGCTTTCTTT. Protein product: CASSWTGGDTEAFF.

This rearrangement joins TRBV11-2 to TRBJ2-1; D is unclear. V lost 4 bases to trimming and J lost 1 base, with 8 bases between them. This CDR3 region has 14 residues. The germline V gene has CDR1 SGHAT and CDR2 FQNNGV. CDR3 in amino acids: CASSSYRSYNEQFF. The CDR3 DNA reads as TGTGCCAGCAGCTCCTATCGATCCTACAATGAGCAGTTCTTC. The complete variable domain, with remaining parts taken from reference TRBV11-2 and TRBJ2-1, reads EAGVAQSPRYKIIEKRQSVAFWCNPISGHATLYWYQQILGQGPKLLIQFQNNGVVDDSQLPKDRFSAERLKGVDSTLKIQPAKLEDSAVYLCASSSYRSYNEQFFGPGTRLTVL.

V is TRBV2 and J is TRBJ1-3; D unresolved. V dropped 4 bases and J dropped 0 bases, with 7 bases sitting between them. CDR3 length equals 14 residues. Germline V lookup: CDR1 SNHLY, CDR2 FYNNEI. The CDR3 loop reads CASSVGNSGNTIYF. The CDR3, as DNA: TGTGCCAGCAGTGTAGGGAACTCTGGAAACACCATATATTTT.

This clone was observed a single time. V gene TRBV7-3 combines with J gene TRBJ2-5; no definite D call. CDR1 and CDR2 from the germline V gene are SGHTA and FQGTGA. This CDR3 spans 14 amino acids. With 2 bases removed from V and 2 bases from J, the gap between germline ends came to 9 bases. Written as DNA, the CDR3 is TGTGCCAGCAGCTTATACGGGTTACAAGAGACCCAGTACTTC. Translation: CASSLYGLQETQYF.

The CDR3 DNA reads TGTGCCAGCAGTCTAACATCGGGACAGCAACCCTATGGCTACACCTTC. It translates to CASSLTSGQQPYGYTF. V gene TRBV28 combines with J gene TRBJ1-2; 7 nucleotides align to TRBD1. Trimming took 5 bases from V and 4 from J; bases not matched to a gene: 13. The CDR3 is 16 amino acids. Germline assignment: CDR1 MDHEN and CDR2 SYDVKM.

The chain combines TRBV2 with TRBJ2-1; maybe TRBD1 (6 bases). The CDR3 has 13 amino acids. Germline values: CDR1 SNHLY, CDR2 FYNNEI. The ends were cut back, 6 bases at V and 9 bases at J, with 15 bases in the middle. The chain's CDR3 is CASSVLQTGEQFF. CDR3 nucleotides: TGTGCCAGCAGCGTGCTACAGACAGGTGAGCAGTTCTTC.

The rearrangement uses TRBV2 and TRBJ1-1, with D perhaps matching TRBD1 (5 bases). With 8 bases removed from V and 8 bases from J, the gap between germline ends came to 18 bases. This CDR3 comprises 13 residues. Germline CDR1 SNHLY, CDR2 FYNNEI. CDR3 nucleotides: TGTGCCAGCTCAACCACGGCTAGGACAGAAGCTTTCTTT. Protein: CASSTTARTEAFF.

The V and J genes are TRBV9 and TRBJ2-1; D is uncertain. CDR3 length equals 12 residues. CDR1 is SGDLS, CDR2 YYNGEE, per germline. With 1 base removed from V and 7 bases from J, the gap between germline ends came to 6 bases. The CDR3 nucleotides are TGTGCCAGCAGCGTAAGGAGAAATGAGCAGTTCTTC. Its translation: CASSVRRNEQFF.

The chain is built from TRBV5-1 and TRBJ2-3; a weak D match, TRBD1 (6 bases). Germline V CDR1 and CDR2: SGHRS, YFSETQ. CDR3 size: 15 residues. V was trimmed by 3 bases and J by 2 bases, leaving 13 bases between them. CDR3 in DNA: TGCGCCAGCAGCTCCGGAGACAGGAACACAGATACGCAGTATTTT. Encoded protein: CASSSGDRNTDTQYF. The complete variable domain, with remaining parts taken from reference TRBV5-1 and TRBJ2-3, reads KAGVTQTPRYLIKTRGQQVTLSCSPISGHRSVSWYQQTPGQGLQFLFEYFSETQRNKGNFPGRFSGRQFSNSRSEMNVSTLELGDSALYLCASSSGDRNTDTQYFGPGTRLTVL.

This chain uses TRBV9 with TRBJ1-3; D is possibly TRBD1 (5 bases). Looked up from germline, CDR1 is SGDLS and CDR2 is YYNGEE. Trimming removed 0 bases at V and 0 bases at J, with 10 bases between. The CDR3 runs 16 residues. The DNA of the CDR3 is TGTGCCAGCAGCGTAGGAGTACAGGTCTCTGGAAACACCATATATTTT. Encoded protein: CASSVGVQVSGNTIYF.